This entry concerns a single TCR beta chain. Its antigen is not identified. The CDR3 has 15 residues. CDR1 is SGDLS and CDR2 is YYNGEE in the germline V gene. Deletions cut 0 bases from V and 4 bases from J, with 8 bases between. Template switching added a universal primer site; cDNA carried unique molecular identifiers. One entry per CDR3 protein results from TCRdb running MiXCR on the 5' RACE reads. Here the sample spans just under 650,000 distinct CDR3 sequences, just over 7% being singletons. These data come from a study of identical twins. Notes on the study in general: Fewer insertions characterized abundant cord blood beta clonotypes, whereas memory repertoires showed none. Beta out-of-frame twin sharing showed a weaker excess.

These sequences were also reported in another study, on yellow fever vaccine responses in identical twins.

This receptor was identified in a woman aged 18-35 years in good health. The chain couples TRBV9 to TRBJ2-6; no clear D. Sequencing was carried out using PBMCs. CDR3 region: CASSVAGRGANVLTF. CDR3 coding DNA: TGTGCCAGCAGCGTAGCAGGTAGAGGGGCCAACGTCCTGACTTTC.